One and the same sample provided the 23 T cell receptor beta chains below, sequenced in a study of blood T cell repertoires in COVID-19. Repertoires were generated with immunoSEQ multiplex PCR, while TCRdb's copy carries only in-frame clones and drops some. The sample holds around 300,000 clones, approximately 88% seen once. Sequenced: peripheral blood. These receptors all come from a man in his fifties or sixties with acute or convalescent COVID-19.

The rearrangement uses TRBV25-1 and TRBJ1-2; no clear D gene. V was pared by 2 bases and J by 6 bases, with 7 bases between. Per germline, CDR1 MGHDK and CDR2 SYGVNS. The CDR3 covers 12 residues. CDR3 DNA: TGTGCCAGCAGTGAAGAGGGTCATGGCTACACCTTC. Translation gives CASSEEGHGYTF.

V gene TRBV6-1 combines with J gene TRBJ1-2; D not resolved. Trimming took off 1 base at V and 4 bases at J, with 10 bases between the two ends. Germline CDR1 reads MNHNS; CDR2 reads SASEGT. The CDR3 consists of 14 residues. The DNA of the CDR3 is TGTGCCAGCAGTGAAGAAGAGGGCACCTATGGCTACACCTTC. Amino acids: CASSEEEGTYGYTF.

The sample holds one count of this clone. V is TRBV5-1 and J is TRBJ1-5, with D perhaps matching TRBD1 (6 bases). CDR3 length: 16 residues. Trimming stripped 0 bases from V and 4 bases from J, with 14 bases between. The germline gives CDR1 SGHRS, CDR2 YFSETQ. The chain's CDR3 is CASSLEGGLGNQPQHF. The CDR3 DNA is TGCGCCAGCAGCTTGGAGGGGGGGCTTGGAAATCAGCCCCAGCATTTT.

DNA of the CDR3: TGTGCCTGGAGTGTAGATTACGGGACTGAAGCTTTCTTT. Encoded protein: CAWSVDYGTEAFF. This rearrangement joins TRBV30 to TRBJ1-1; D unclear. This CDR3 region has 13 residues. Germline CDR1 is GTSNPN and CDR2 is SVGIG (reference sequence). The V and J ends lost 0 bases and 5 bases respectively, with 10 bases between them.

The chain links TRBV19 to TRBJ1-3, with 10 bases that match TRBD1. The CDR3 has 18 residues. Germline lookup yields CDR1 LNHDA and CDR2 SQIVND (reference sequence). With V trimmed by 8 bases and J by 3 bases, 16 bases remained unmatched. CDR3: CASAKIAGTGEYGNTIYF. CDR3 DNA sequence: TGTGCCAGTGCCAAGATCGCCGGGACAGGGGAGTATGGAAACACCATATATTTT.

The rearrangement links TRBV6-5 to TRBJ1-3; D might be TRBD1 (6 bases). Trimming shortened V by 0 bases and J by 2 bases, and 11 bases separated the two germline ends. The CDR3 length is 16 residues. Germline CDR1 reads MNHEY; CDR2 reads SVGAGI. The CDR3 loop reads CASSYSQTGPGNTIYF. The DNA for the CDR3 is TGTGCCAGCAGTTACTCGCAGACAGGACCTGGAAACACCATATATTTT.

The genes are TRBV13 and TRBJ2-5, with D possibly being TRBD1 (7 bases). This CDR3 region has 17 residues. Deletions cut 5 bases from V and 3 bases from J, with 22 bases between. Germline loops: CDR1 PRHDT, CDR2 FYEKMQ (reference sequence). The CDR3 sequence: CASSPGGSWGLEETQYF. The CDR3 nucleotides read TGTGCCAGCAGCCCAGGGGGGTCGTGGGGGCTAGAAGAGACCCAGTACTTC. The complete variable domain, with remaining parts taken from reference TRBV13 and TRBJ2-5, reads AAGVIQSPRHLIKEKRETATLKCYPIPRHDTVYWYQQGPGQDPQFLISFYEKMQSDKGSIPDRFSAQQFSDYHSELNMSSLELGDSALYFCASSPGGSWGLEETQYFGPGTRLLVL.

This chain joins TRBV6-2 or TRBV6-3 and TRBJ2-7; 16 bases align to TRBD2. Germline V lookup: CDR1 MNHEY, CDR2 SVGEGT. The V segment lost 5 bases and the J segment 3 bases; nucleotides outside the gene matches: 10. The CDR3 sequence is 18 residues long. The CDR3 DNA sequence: TGTGCCAGCAGTGAGGGACTAGCGGGGGGGCGGTCCTTCTACGAGCAGTACTTC. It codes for CASSEGLAGGRSFYEQYF.

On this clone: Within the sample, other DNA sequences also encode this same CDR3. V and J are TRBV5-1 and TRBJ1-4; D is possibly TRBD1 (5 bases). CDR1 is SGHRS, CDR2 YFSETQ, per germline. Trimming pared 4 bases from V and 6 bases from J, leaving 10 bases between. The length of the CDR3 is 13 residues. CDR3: CASSPDSYEKLFF. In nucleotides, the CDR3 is TGCGCCAGCAGCCCCGACAGTTATGAAAAACTGTTTTTT. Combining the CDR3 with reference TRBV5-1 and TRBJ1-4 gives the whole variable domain KAGVTQTPRYLIKTRGQQVTLSCSPISGHRSVSWYQQTPGQGLQFLFEYFSETQRNKGNFPGRFSGRQFSNSRSEMNVSTLELGDSALYLCASSPDSYEKLFFGSGTQLSVL.

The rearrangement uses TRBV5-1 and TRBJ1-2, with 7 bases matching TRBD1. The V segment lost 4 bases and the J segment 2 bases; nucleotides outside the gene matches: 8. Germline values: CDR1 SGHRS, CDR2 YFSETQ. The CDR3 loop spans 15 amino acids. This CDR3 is CASSTGQEGNYGYTF. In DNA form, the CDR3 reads TGCGCCAGCAGCACCGGACAGGAGGGAAACTATGGCTACACCTTC.

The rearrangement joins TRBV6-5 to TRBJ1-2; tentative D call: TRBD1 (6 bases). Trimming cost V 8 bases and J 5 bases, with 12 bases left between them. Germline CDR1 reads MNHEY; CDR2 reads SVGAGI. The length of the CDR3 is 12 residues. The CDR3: CASWDIGYGYTF. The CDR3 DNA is TGTGCCAGCTGGGACATAGGGTATGGCTACACCTTC.

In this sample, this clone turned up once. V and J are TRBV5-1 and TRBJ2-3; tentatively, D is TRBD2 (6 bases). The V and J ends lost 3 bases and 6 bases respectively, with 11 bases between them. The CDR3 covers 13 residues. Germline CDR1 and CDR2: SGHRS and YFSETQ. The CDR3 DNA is TGCGCCAGCAGCTCGGGGACTTCGGATACGCAGTATTTT. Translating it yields CASSSGTSDTQYF.

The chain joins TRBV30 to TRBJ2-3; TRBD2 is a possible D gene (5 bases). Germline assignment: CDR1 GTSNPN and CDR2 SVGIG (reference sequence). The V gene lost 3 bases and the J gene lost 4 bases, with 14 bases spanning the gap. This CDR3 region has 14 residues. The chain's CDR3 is CAWRGGPGADTQYF. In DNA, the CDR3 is TGTGCCTGGAGGGGCGGGCCCGGAGCAGATACGCAGTATTTT.

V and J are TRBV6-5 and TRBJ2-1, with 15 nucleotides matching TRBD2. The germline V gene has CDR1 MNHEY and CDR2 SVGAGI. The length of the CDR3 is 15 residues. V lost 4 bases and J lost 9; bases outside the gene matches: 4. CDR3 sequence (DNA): TGTGCCAGCAGTTTTGGACTAGCGGGGGGGCCTGAGCAGTTCTTC. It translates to CASSFGLAGGPEQFF.

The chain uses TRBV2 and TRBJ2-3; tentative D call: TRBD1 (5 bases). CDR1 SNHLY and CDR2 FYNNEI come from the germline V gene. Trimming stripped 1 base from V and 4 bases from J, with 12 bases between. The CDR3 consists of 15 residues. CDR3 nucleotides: TGTGCCAGCAGTGAAGGACAGTTAGGGGCAGATACGCAGTATTTT. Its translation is CASSEGQLGADTQYF.

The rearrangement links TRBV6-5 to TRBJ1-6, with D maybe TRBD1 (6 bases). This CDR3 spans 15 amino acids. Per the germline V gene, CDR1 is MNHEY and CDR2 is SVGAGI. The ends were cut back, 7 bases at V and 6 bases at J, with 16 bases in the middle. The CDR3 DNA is TGTGCCAGCACCTTGAACAGGGATGGTAATTCACCCCTCCACTTT. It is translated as CASTLNRDGNSPLHF.

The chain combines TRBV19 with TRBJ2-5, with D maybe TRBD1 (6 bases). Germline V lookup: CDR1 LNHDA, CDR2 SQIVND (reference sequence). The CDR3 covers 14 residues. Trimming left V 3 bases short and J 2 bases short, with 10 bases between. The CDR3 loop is CASSIPGQQETQYF. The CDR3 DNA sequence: TGTGCCAGTAGTATCCCGGGACAACAAGAGACCCAGTACTTC.

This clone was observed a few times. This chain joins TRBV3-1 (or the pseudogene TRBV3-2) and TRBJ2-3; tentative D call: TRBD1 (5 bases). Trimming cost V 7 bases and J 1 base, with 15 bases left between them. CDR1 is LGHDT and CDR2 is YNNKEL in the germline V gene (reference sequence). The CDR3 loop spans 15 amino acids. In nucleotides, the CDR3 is TGTGCCAGCAAACCAGGCTGGGGCGGCACAGATACGCAGTATTTT. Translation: CASKPGWGGTDTQYF.

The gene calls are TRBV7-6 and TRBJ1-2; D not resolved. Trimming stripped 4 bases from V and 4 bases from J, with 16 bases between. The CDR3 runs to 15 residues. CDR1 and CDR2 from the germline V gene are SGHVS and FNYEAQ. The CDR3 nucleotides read TGTGCCAGCAGCTCGCGACAATCTGACGGCTATGGCTACACCTTC. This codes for CASSSRQSDGYGYTF.

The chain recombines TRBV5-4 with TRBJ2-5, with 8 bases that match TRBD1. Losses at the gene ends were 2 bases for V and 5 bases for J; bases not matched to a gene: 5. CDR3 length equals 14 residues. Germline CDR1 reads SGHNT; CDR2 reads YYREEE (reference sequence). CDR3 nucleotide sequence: TGTGCCAGCAGCTTCAGGGGGCGCGGGGAGACCCAGTACTTC. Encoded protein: CASSFRGRGETQYF.

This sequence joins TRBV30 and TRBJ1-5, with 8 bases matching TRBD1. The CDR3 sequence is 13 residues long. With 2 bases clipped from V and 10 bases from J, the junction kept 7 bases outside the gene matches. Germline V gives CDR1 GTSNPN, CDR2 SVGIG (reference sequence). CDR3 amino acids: CAWSSDRDRPQHF. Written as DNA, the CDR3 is TGTGCCTGGAGTTCGGACAGGGATCGACCCCAGCATTTT.

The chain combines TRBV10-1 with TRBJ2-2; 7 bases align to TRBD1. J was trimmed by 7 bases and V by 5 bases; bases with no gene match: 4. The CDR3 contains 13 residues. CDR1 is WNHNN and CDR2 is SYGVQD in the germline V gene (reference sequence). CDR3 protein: CASSQGVDGELFF. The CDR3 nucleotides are TGCGCCAGCAGTCAGGGGGTCGACGGGGAGCTGTTTTTT.

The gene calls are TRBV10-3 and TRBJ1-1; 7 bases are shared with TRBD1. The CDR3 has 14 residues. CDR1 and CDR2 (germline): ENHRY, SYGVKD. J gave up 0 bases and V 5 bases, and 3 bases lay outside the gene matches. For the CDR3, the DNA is TGTGCCATCAGTTCCGGGACAGTGAACACTGAAGCTTTCTTT. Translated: CAISSGTVNTEAFF.